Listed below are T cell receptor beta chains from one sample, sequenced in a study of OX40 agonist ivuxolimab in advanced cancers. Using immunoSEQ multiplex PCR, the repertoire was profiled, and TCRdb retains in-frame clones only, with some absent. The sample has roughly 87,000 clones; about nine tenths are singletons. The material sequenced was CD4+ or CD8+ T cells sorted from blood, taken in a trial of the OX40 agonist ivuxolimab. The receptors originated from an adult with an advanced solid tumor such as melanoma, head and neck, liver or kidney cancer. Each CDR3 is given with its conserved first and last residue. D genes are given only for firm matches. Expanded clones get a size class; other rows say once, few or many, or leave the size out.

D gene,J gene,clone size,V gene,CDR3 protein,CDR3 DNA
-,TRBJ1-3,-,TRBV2,CASSQQGSGNTIYF,TGTGCCAGCAGCCAACAGGGCTCTGGAAACACCATATATTTT
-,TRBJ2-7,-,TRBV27,CASSVNGPGARYF,TGTGCCAGCAGCGTTAACGGGCCAGGGGCACGGTACTTC
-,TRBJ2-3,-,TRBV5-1,CASSPFRAGATDTQYF,TGCGCCAGCAGCCCCTTCCGGGCGGGGGCCACAGATACGCAGTATTTT
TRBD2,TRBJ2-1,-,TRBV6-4,CASSREGGPFEQFF,TGTGCCAGCAGTAGGGAGGGAGGGCCCTTTGAGCAGTTCTTC
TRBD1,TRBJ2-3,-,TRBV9,CASSPPGGYSTDTQYF,TGTGCCAGCAGCCCCCCAGGGGGCTATTCCACAGATACGCAGTATTTT
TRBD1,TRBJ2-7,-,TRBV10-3,CAISGSPGQGVPSYEQYF,TGTGCCATCAGTGGCTCGCCGGGACAGGGAGTTCCATCCTACGAGCAGTACTTC
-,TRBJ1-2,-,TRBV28,CASSLWEDLGYGYTF,TGTGCCAGCAGTTTATGGGAGGACTTGGGCTATGGCTACACCTTC
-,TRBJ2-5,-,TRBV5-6,CASSSQETQYF,TGTGCCAGCAGCTCCCAAGAGACCCAGTACTTC
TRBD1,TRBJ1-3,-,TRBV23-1,CASSQLDRGCAGNTIYF,TGCGCCAGCAGTCAACTGGACAGGGGTTGTGCTGGAAACACCATATATTTT
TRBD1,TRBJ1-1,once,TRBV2,CASRDGQGGTEAFF,TGTGCCAGCAGGGATGGACAGGGAGGCACTGAAGCTTTCTTT
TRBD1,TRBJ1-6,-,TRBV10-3,CAISDSRQGRSYNSPLHF,TGTGCCATCAGTGATTCCAGACAGGGGAGGTCCTATAATTCACCCCTCCACTTT
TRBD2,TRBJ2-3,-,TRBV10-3,CAISSSGSLTDTQYF,TGTGCCATCAGCAGTAGCGGGAGTTTGACAGATACGCAGTATTTT
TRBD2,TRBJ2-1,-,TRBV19,CASSIAGLAGVNEQFF,TGTGCCAGTAGTATAGCAGGACTAGCGGGAGTTAATGAGCAGTTCTTC
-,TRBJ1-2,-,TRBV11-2,CASSPVGVYGYTF,TGTGCCAGCAGCCCCGTTGGTGTCTATGGCTACACCTTC
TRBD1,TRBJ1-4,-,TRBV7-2,CASSPRRTGIREKLFF,TGTGCCAGCAGCCCCCGGCGGACAGGGATACGAGAAAAACTGTTTTTT
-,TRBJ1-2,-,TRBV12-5,CASGLAPEGVGGYTF,TGTGCTAGTGGTTTGGCTCCCGAGGGAGTCGGAGGCTACACCTTC
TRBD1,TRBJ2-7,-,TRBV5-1,CASSRKGQIDYEQYF,TGCGCCAGCAGCCGAAAGGGACAGATCGATTACGAGCAGTACTTC
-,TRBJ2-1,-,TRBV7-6,CASRTNDNEQFF,TGTGCCAGCCGGACTAACGACAATGAGCAGTTCTTC
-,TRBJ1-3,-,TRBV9,CASSPSTLPPNTIYF,TGTGCCAGCAGCCCCTCGACACTACCCCCGAACACCATATATTTT
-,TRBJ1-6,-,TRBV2,CASSEQINSPLHF,TGTGCCAGCAGTGAACAGATTAATTCACCCCTCCACTTT
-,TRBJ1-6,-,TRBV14,CASSPISNSPLHF,TGTGCCAGCAGCCCCATTTCCAATTCACCCCTCCACTTT
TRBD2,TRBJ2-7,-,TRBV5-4,CASSPGTSGGESYEQYF,TGTGCCAGCAGCCCCGGGACTAGCGGGGGGGAGTCCTACGAGCAGTACTTC
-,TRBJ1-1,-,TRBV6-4,CASSDTGGTTEAFF,TGTGCCAGCAGTGATACGGGTGGGACCACTGAAGCTTTCTTT
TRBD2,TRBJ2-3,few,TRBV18,CASSLGSGGADTQYF,TGTGCCAGCTCACTCGGATCGGGAGGGGCAGATACGCAGTATTTT
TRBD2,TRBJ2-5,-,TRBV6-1,CASSEGEAGSDQETQYF,TGTGCCAGCAGTGAAGGGGAAGCGGGGAGTGACCAAGAGACCCAGTACTTC
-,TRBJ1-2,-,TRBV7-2,CASSLIGAGLNYGYTF,TGTGCCAGCAGCTTAATTGGGGCGGGCCTAAACTATGGCTACACCTTC
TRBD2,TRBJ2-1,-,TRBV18,CASSPEGTSGRGGSSYNEQFF,TGTGCCAGCTCACCAGAAGGGACTAGCGGGAGAGGGGGGAGCTCCTACAATGAGCAGTTCTTC
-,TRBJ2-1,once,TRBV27,CASSRPGQAIYNEQFF,TGTGCCAGCAGTCGCCCGGGACAAGCCATATACAATGAGCAGTTCTTC
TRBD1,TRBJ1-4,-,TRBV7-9,CASSLGTGATNEKLFF,TGTGCCAGCAGCTTGGGGACAGGGGCTACTAATGAAAAACTGTTTTTT
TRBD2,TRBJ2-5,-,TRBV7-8,CASSYYGGAGETQYF,TGTGCCAGCAGCTACTACGGGGGGGCCGGAGAGACCCAGTACTTC
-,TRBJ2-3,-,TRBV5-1,CASVEGGWGTDTQYF,TGCGCCAGCGTCGAGGGGGGCTGGGGCACAGATACGCAGTATTTT
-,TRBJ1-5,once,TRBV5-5,CASSSGGSNQPQHF,TGTGCCAGCAGCTCGGGGGGTAGCAATCAGCCCCAGCATTTT
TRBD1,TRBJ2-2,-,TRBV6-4,CASSPTAGTGNTGELFF,TGTGCCAGCAGTCCGACCGCCGGGACAGGGAACACCGGGGAGCTGTTTTTT
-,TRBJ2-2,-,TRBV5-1,CASSLDIGELFF,TGCGCCAGCAGCTTAGATATCGGGGAGCTGTTTTTT
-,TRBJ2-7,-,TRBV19,CASSRDHYEQYF,TGTGCCAGTAGTAGGGACCACTACGAGCAGTACTTC
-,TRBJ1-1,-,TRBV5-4,CASTIQLGNTEAFF,TGTGCCAGCACCATTCAGCTGGGGAACACTGAAGCTTTCTTT
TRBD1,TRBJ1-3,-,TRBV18,CASQTGLGNTIYF,TGTGCCAGCCAGACAGGGCTTGGAAACACCATATATTTT
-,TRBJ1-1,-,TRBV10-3,CAISESAGVVTEAFF,TGTGCCATCAGTGAGTCGGCAGGGGTGGTCACTGAAGCTTTCTTT
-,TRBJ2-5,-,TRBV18,CASSPGWGAYETQYF,TGTGCCAGCTCACCAGGCTGGGGGGCGTATGAGACCCAGTACTTC
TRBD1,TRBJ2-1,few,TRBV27,CASSLLDPGQPYNEQFF,TGTGCCAGCAGTTTACTGGACCCGGGACAGCCCTACAATGAGCAGTTCTTC
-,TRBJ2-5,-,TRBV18,CASSLRDQETQYF,TGTGCCAGCTCACTCCGGGACCAAGAGACCCAGTACTTC
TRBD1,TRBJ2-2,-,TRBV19,CASRWGQGDTGELFF,TGTGCCAGTAGATGGGGACAGGGCGACACCGGGGAGCTGTTTTTT
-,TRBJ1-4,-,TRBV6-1,CASRLDRRDNEKLFF,TGTGCCAGCAGGCTCGACAGGAGGGATAATGAAAAACTGTTTTTT
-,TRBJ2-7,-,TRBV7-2,CASSVSSYEQYF,TGTGCCAGCAGCGTTAGCTCCTACGAGCAGTACTTC
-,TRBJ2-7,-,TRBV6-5,CATRIRQGKERQYF,TGTGCCACCCGGATTAGGCAGGGGAAAGAGAGGCAGTACTTC
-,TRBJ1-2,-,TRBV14,CASSPGSGYGYTF,TGTGCCAGCAGCCCGGGTTCGGGGTATGGCTACACCTTC
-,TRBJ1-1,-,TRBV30,CAWNRVASTEAFF,TGTGCCTGGAACCGGGTGGCGAGCACTGAAGCTTTCTTT
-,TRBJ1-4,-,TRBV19,CASSIMGGEKLFF,TGTGCCAGTAGTATAATGGGAGGCGAAAAACTGTTTTTT
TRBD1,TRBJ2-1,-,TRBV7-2,CATRRQGAHNEQFF,TGTGCAACCCGGAGACAGGGGGCCCACAATGAGCAGTTCTTC
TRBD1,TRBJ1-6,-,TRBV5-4,CASSLTGGNSPLHF,TGTGCCAGCAGCTTAACAGGGGGCAATTCACCCCTCCACTTT
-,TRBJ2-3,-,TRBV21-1,CASSKKVGDTQYF,TGTGCCAGCAGCAAAAAGGTTGGAGATACGCAGTATTTT
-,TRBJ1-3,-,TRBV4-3,CASSQTVNGNTIYF,TGCGCCAGCAGCCAAACCGTCAATGGAAACACCATATATTTT
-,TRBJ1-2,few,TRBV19,CASSRQENYGYTF,TGTGCCAGTAGTAGACAGGAAAACTATGGCTACACCTTC